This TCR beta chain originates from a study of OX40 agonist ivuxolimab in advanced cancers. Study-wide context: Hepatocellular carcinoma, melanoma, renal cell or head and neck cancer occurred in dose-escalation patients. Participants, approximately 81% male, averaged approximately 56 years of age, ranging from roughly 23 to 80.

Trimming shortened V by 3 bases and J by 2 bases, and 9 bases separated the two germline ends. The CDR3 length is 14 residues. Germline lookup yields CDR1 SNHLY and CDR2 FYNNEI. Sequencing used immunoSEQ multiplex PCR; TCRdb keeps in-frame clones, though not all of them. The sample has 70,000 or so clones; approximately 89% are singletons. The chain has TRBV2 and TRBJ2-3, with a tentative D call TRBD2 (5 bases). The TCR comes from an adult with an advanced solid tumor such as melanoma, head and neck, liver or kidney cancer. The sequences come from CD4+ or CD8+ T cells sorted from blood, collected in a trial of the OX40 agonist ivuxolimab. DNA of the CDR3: TGTGCCAGCAGTGACACTAGACCCACAGATACGCAGTATTTT. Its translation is CASSDTRPTDTQYF.